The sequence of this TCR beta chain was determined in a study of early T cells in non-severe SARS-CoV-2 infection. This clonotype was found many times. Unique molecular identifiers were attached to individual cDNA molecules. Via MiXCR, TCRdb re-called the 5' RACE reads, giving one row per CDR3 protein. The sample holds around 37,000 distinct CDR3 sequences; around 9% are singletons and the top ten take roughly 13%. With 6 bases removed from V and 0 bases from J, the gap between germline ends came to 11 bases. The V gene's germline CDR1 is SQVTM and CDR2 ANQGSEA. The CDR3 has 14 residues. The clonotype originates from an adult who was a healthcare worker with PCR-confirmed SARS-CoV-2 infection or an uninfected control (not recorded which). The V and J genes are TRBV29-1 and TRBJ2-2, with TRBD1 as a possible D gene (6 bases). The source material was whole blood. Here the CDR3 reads CSVATGPNTGELFF. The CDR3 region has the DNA TGCAGCGTCGCCACAGGGCCGAACACCGGGGAGCTGTTTTTT.